The 8 T cell receptor beta chains below all came from one sample that was sequenced in a study of vaccination effects on CD4 cells after COVID-19. Their antigens are not known. Cells that had been cultured for roughly ten days were the source of isolated CD4+ T cells. This table comes from immunoSEQ multiplex PCR, and its TCRdb copy is limited to in-frame clones, with some not included. This sample has tens of thousands of clones, with around 77% found just once. Sequences were derived from CD4+ T cells from PBMCs cultured without peptide, sampled before COVID-19 vaccination. The receptor source for this set is a human donor who received a COVID-19 vaccine.

The CDR3 sequence: CSVVSAPGEKLFF. DNA for the CDR3: TGCAGCGTTGTCTCGGCCCCGGGTGAAAAACTGTTTTTT. The chain has TRBV29-1 and TRBJ1-4; D is ambiguous. CDR1 is SQVTM, CDR2 ANQGSEA, per germline. Trimming cost V 4 bases and J 7 bases, with 13 bases left between them. The CDR3 has 13 amino acids.

The V gene is TRBV29-1, the J gene TRBJ2-4; TRBD1 aligns across 7 bases. The CDR3 spans 13 residues. Germline lookup yields CDR1 SQVTM and CDR2 ANQGSEA. Trimming at V came to 6 bases and at J to 8 bases, leaving 10 bases not matched to a gene. The CDR3 DNA reads TGCAGCGTAAGGGGACAGAACTCGGACATTCAGTACTTC. Translating gives CSVRGQNSDIQYF.

This clone was observed a few times. The V and J genes are TRBV6-5 and TRBJ1-5; 7 bases agree with TRBD1. There are 15 residues in the CDR3. V shed 4 bases, J shed 3 bases, and the junction held 6 bases outside the gene matches. CDR1 is MNHEY, CDR2 SVGAGI, per germline. The CDR3 DNA follows: TGTGCCAGCAGTTTTCAGAAGGGGGCCAATCAGCCCCAGCATTTT. Translating gives CASSFQKGANQPQHF.

This clone has a handful of counts. The genes are TRBV6-5 and TRBJ1-5, with 10 bases matching TRBD1. Germline V gives CDR1 MNHEY, CDR2 SVGAGI. With 5 bases clipped from V and 5 bases from J, the junction kept 6 bases outside the gene matches. The CDR3 length is 15 residues. The chain's CDR3 is CASSRKGQGYQPQHF. As DNA, the CDR3 is TGTGCCAGCAGTAGAAAGGGACAGGGGTATCAGCCCCAGCATTTT.

The sample holds a few counts of this clone. The chain carries TRBV10-1 and TRBJ1-1; possible D gene TRBD1, 5 bases. The CDR3 is made up of 13 amino acids. Germline CDR1 is WNHNN and CDR2 is SYGVQD (reference sequence). Trimming pared 8 bases from V and 7 bases from J, leaving 17 bases between. CDR3 in DNA: TGCGCCAGCCGACCTGGGGGATCTCTTGAAGCTTTCTTT. Protein sequence: CASRPGGSLEAFF.

This clone was detected a few times. The rearrangement links TRBV5-8 to TRBJ1-6; D unresolved. The germline V gene has CDR1 SGHTS and CDR2 YDEGEE. V was clipped by 5 bases and J by 4 bases, with 10 bases between them. The CDR3 runs 14 residues. CDR3 residues: CASSEQPYNSPLHF. The CDR3 DNA reads TGTGCCAGCAGTGAACAGCCTTATAATTCACCCCTCCACTTT. The full variable domain, its missing parts supplied by reference TRBV5-8 and TRBJ1-6, is EAGVTQSPTHLIKTRGQQATLRCSPISGHTSVYWYQQALGLGLQFLLWYDEGEERNRGNFPPRFSGRQFPNYSSELNVNALELEDSALYLCASSEQPYNSPLHFGNGTRLTVT.

The genes are TRBV7-8 and TRBJ1-2, with D hard to call. Trimming pared 3 bases from V and 2 bases from J, leaving 4 bases between. The CDR3 runs to 12 residues. Germline V lookup: CDR1 SGHVS, CDR2 FQNEAQ. This CDR3 is CASSFSNYGYTF. The CDR3 bases are TGTGCCAGCAGCTTTTCAAACTATGGCTACACCTTC.

This sequence joins TRBV11-1 and TRBJ2-2; 11 positions match TRBD1. Looked up from germline, CDR1 is SGHAT and CDR2 is FQDESV (reference sequence). V trimming: 5 bases; J trimming: 4 bases; junction bases outside the gene matches: 6. The CDR3 is made up of 16 amino acids. The CDR3 spells CASSETGTGGTGELFF. The CDR3, as DNA: TGTGCCAGCAGCGAAACCGGGACAGGGGGCACCGGGGAGCTGTTTTTT.